These 15 T cell receptor beta chains were all obtained from the same sample, sequenced in a study of shared clonotypes between healthy human individuals. Measured with immunoSEQ multiplex PCR; TCRdb has only the in-frame clones, and not every one. The data contain around 500,000 clones, 79% of them singletons. What was sequenced was PBMCs. Receptors originate from a woman between 40 and 50 years old in good health. Some clones in this sample may be carry-over from other donors' samples.

This clone showed up just a few times. J is TRBJ2-1 and V is TRBV18; D may be TRBD2 (7 bases). V lost 3 bases to trimming and J lost 6 bases, with 18 bases between them. CDR1 and CDR2 (germline): KGHSH, LQKENI. CDR3 length: 16 residues. DNA for the CDR3: TGTGCCAGCTCACCCACGGGGGGCGGGAGAATCAATGAGCAGTTCTTC. This sequence encodes CASSPTGGGRINEQFF.

This clone was detected only once. The chain recombines TRBV2 with TRBJ1-2; D is undetermined. Germline CDR1 is SNHLY and CDR2 is FYNNEI. The CDR3 sequence is 15 residues long. The V gene lost 1 base and the J gene lost 5 bases, with 14 bases spanning the gap. This chain's CDR3 is CASSEGRAGGYGYTF. The CDR3, as DNA: TGTGCCAGCAGTGAAGGGCGGGCGGGAGGTTATGGCTACACCTTC.

The chain joins TRBV4-3 to TRBJ2-2; D remains unclear. V was clipped by 0 bases and J by 5 bases, with 4 bases between them. This CDR3 region has 13 residues. Germline V gene lookup returns CDR1 LGHNA and CDR2 YSLEER. The CDR3 region has the DNA TGCGCCAGCAGCCAAGATTTTACCGGGGAGCTGTTTTTT. It specifies CASSQDFTGELFF.

The chain joins TRBV21-1 to TRBJ2-5; TRBD2, as called in the table, went unchecked against the DNA. TRBV21-1 is deemed a pseudogene. The CDR3 covers 14 residues. The CDR3 DNA reads TGTGCCAGCAGCAAAAGGCTAGAACAAGAGACCCAGTACTTC. Its protein product is CASSKRLEQETQYF.

V usage is TRBV27 and J usage is TRBJ2-2, with 10 bases matching TRBD1. The V segment lost 5 bases and the J segment 6 bases; nucleotides outside the gene matches: 6. This CDR3 has 15 residues. Germline V gene sequence: CDR1 MNHEY, CDR2 SMNVEV (reference sequence). Here the CDR3 reads CASSMRDRGSGELFF. In nucleotides, the CDR3 is TGTGCCAGCAGTATGCGGGACAGGGGCTCCGGGGAGCTGTTTTTT.

The chain is built from TRBV5-1 and TRBJ2-1; no clear D. Germline V lookup: CDR1 SGHRS, CDR2 YFSETQ. With 3 bases removed from V and 8 bases from J, the gap between germline ends came to 9 bases. This CDR3 contains 12 residues. The CDR3, as DNA: TGCGCCAGCAGCTATTCCAAAGATGAGCAGTTCTTC. It specifies CASSYSKDEQFF. Using reference TRBV5-1 and TRBJ2-1 for the parts outside the CDR3, the full variable domain is KAGVTQTPRYLIKTRGQQVTLSCSPISGHRSVSWYQQTPGQGLQFLFEYFSETQRNKGNFPGRFSGRQFSNSRSEMNVSTLELGDSALYLCASSYSKDEQFFGPGTRLTVL.

In DNA form, the CDR3 reads TGTGCCAGCATTCCGGGACAGGGAAGGCGCGGGGGTTATGGCTACACCTTC. Protein: CASIPGQGRRGGYGYTF. The chain has TRBV2 and TRBJ1-2; 9 bases line up with TRBD1. The germline V gene encodes CDR1 SNHLY and CDR2 FYNNEI. J was trimmed by 5 bases and V by 7 bases; bases with no gene match: 17. This CDR3 has 17 residues.

The chain employs TRBV2 and TRBJ1-5, with D unresolved. The V gene lost 4 bases and the J gene lost 11 bases, with 12 bases spanning the gap. The CDR3 runs 12 residues. Germline values: CDR1 SNHLY, CDR2 FYNNEI. CDR3 sequence: CASSGPGEAQHF. As DNA, the CDR3 is TGTGCCAGCAGTGGGCCGGGTGAAGCCCAGCATTTT.

The genes are TRBV7-2 and TRBJ2-3; TRBD2 matches 13 bases. CDR3 size: 16 residues. The V segment lost 3 bases and the J segment 4 bases; nucleotides outside the gene matches: 4. CDR1 SGHTA and CDR2 FQGNSA come from the germline V gene. In DNA, the CDR3 is TGTGCCAGCAGCTTCCGACTAGCGGGAGGCCCAGATACGCAGTATTTT. This codes for CASSFRLAGGPDTQYF.

The chain combines TRBV5-1 with TRBJ2-5, with D perhaps TRBD2 (5 bases). This CDR3 spans 14 amino acids. V lost 1 base and J lost 5, with 12 bases in between. CDR1 and CDR2 from the germline V gene are SGHRS and YFSETQ. CDR3: CASSLPGRGETQYF. The CDR3 coding sequence is TGCGCCAGCAGCTTGCCAGGCCGGGGTGAGACCCAGTACTTC.

The rearrangement joins TRBV19 to TRBJ1-5, with D possibly matching TRBD1 (5 bases). CDR1 is LNHDA and CDR2 is SQIVND in the germline V gene (reference sequence). Trimming took 3 bases from V and 1 from J, leaving 13 bases between them. The CDR3 has 16 residues. CDR3 in DNA: TGTGCCAGTAGTATTGGGGTAGCAGGGAGCAATCAGCCCCAGCATTTT. Translating it yields CASSIGVAGSNQPQHF.

The chain has TRBV5-1 and TRBJ2-3; D perhaps matches TRBD1 (6 bases). Trimming stripped 4 bases from V and 0 bases from J, with 12 bases between. Germline CDR1 reads SGHRS; CDR2 reads YFSETQ. CDR3 length equals 15 residues. The CDR3 bases are TGCGCCAGCAGCCCGGGACACTTCAGCACAGATACGCAGTATTTT. It yields the protein CASSPGHFSTDTQYF.

Regarding this clone: The sample holds other DNA sequences that translate to the same CDR3. This chain links TRBV7-3 with TRBJ2-2; unclear D gene. V was clipped by 3 bases and J by 6 bases, with 5 bases between them. From germline, CDR1 is SGHTA and CDR2 FQGTGA. The CDR3 extends over 12 amino acids. The CDR3 is CASSLGPGELFF. Here the CDR3 DNA reads TGTGCCAGCAGCTTGGGCCCCGGGGAGCTGTTTTTT.

V usage is TRBV10-2 and J usage is TRBJ2-5, with a possible D match to TRBD1 (6 bases). Trimming pared 0 bases from V and 7 bases from J, leaving 12 bases between. Germline V gene lookup returns CDR1 WSHSY and CDR2 SAAADI. This CDR3 region has 14 residues. CDR3 sequence (DNA): TGCGCCAGCAGTGAGTCAAGCAGAGGGGGGACCCAGTACTTC. This sequence encodes CASSESSRGGTQYF.

The V gene is TRBV30, the J gene TRBJ1-4; a weak D match, TRBD1 (5 bases). The CDR3 sequence is 14 residues long. V was clipped by 0 bases and J by 5 bases, with 10 bases between them. Looked up from germline, CDR1 is GTSNPN and CDR2 is SVGIG (reference sequence). This chain's CDR3 is CAWSVWGRNEKLFF. CDR3 sequence (DNA): TGTGCCTGGAGTGTATGGGGCCGGAATGAAAAACTGTTTTTT. Looking up the rest from reference TRBV30 and TRBJ1-4 gives the full variable domain: SQTIHQWPATLVQPVGSPLSLECTVEGTSNPNLYWYRQAAGRGLQLLFYSVGIGQISSEVPQNLSASRPQDRQFILSSKKLLLSDSGFYLCAWSVWGRNEKLFFGSGTQLSVL.